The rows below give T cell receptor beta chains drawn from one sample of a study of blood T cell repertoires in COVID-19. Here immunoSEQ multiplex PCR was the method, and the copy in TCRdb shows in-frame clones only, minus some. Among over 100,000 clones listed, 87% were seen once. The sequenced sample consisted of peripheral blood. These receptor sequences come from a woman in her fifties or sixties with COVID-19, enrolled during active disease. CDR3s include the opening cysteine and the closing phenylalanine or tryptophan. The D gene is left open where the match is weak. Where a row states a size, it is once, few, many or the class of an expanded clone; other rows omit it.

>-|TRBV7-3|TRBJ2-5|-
CASSSRRGETQYF
TGTGCCAGCAGCTCCCGAAGGGGAGAGACCCAGTACTTC
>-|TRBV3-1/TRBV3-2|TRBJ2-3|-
CASSQGGHAEDTQYF
TGTGCCAGCAGCCAAGGGGGACACGCGGAAGATACGCAGTATTTT
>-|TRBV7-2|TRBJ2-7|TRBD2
CASSQGLANTYEQYF
TGTGCCAGCAGCCAAGGACTAGCGAATACCTACGAGCAGTACTTC
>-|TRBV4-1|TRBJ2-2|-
CASSQEAGGHTGELFF
TGCGCCAGCAGCCAAGAAGCCGGGGGGCACACCGGGGAGCTGTTTTTT
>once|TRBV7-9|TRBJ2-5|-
CASSPRDSGRGETQYF
TGTGCCAGCAGCCCCCGGGACAGTGGACGGGGGGAGACCCAGTACTTC
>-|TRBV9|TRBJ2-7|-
CASSVFPGNEQYF
TGTGCCAGCAGCGTATTTCCAGGGAACGAGCAGTACTTC
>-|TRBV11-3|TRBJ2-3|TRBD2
CASSSLAGGRTDTQYF
TGTGCCAGCAGCTCCCTCGCGGGGGGGCGGACAGATACGCAGTATTTT
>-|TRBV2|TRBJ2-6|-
CASTLSSGANVLTF
TGTGCCAGCACCCTTTCTTCTGGGGCCAACGTCCTGACTTTC
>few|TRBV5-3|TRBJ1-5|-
CARGRNQPQHF
TGTGCCAGAGGCCGCAATCAGCCCCAGCATTTT
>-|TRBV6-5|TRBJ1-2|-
CASSYLGQNYGYTF
TGTGCCAGCAGTTACCTAGGACAGAACTATGGCTACACCTTC
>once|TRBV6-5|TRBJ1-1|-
CASSYHAGEMNTEAFF
TGTGCCAGCAGTTACCATGCGGGAGAGATGAACACTGAAGCTTTCTTT
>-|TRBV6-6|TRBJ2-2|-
CAAAEGRNTGELFF
TGTGCGGCGGCGGAGGGCCGAAACACCGGGGAGCTGTTTTTT
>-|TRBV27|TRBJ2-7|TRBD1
CASSLGGQGYEQYF
TGTGCCAGCAGTTTAGGGGGACAGGGCTACGAGCAGTACTTC
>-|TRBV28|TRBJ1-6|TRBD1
CASSFIAGTANSPLHF
TGTGCCAGCAGTTTCATAGCCGGGACAGCTAATTCACCCCTCCACTTT
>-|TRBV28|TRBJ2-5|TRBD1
CASNTPATGLKTQYF
TGTGCCAGCAACACCCCAGCGACAGGGTTAAAGACCCAGTACTTC
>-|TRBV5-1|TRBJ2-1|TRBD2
CASSSSGTSGGAYNEQFF
TGCGCCAGCAGCTCCTCCGGGACTAGCGGGGGGGCCTACAATGAGCAGTTCTTC
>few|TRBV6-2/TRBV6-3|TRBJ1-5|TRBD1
CASSAGAGQGNQPQHF
TGTGCCAGCAGTGCCGGTGCGGGACAGGGAAATCAGCCCCAGCATTTT
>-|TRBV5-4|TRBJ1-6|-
CASSPDGSRGSPLHF
TGTGCCAGCAGCCCGGACGGCAGCCGGGGGTCACCCCTCCACTTT
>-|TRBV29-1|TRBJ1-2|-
CSVAGTNYGYTF
TGCAGCGTTGCAGGGACTAACTATGGCTACACCTTC
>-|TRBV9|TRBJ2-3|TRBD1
CASSVLRDRGTDTQYF
TGTGCCAGCAGCGTCCTCCGCGACAGGGGAACAGATACGCAGTATTTT
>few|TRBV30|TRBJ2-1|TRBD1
CAWNLGQFYNEQFF
TGTGCCTGGAATTTGGGACAGTTCTACAATGAGCAGTTCTTC
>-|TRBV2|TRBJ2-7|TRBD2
CASRVTSGGSYEQYF
TGTGCCAGCAGAGTCACTAGCGGGGGGTCCTACGAGCAGTACTTC
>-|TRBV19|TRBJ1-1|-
CASSLGTPREAFF
TGTGCCAGTAGCTTGGGGACACCCAGGGAAGCTTTCTTT
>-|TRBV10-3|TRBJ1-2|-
CAIQAWGEYGYTF
TGTGCCATACAGGCATGGGGGGAATATGGCTACACCTTC
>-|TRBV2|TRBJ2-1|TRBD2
CASSESTSGGSSFF
TGTGCCAGCAGTGAATCGACTAGCGGGGGCTCATCGTTCTTC